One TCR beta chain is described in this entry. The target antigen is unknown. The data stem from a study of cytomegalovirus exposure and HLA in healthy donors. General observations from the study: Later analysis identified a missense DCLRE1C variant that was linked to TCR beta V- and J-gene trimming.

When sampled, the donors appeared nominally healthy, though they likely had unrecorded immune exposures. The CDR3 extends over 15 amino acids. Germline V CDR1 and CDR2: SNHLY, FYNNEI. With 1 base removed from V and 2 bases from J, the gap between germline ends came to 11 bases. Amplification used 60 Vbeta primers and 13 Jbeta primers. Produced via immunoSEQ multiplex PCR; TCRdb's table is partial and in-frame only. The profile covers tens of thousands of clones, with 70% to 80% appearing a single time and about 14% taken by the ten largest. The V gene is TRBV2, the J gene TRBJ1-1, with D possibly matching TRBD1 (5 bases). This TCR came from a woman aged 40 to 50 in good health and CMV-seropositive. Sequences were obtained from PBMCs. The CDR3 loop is CASSEGDSSNTEAFF. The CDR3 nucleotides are TGTGCCAGCAGTGAAGGTGACAGCAGCAACACTGAAGCTTTCTTT. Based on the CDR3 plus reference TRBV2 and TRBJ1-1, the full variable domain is EPEVTQTPSHQVTQMGQEVILRCVPISNHLYFYWYRQILGQKVEFLVSFYNNEISEKSEIFDDQFSVERPDGSNFTLKIRSTKLEDSAMYFCASSEGDSSNTEAFFGQGTRLTVV.